This TCR beta chain originates from a study of cytomegalovirus exposure and HLA in healthy donors. Study-wide points: The authors enumerated over 150 TCR beta chains as linked to cytomegalovirus. Later on, analysis showed that most CMV-associated TCR beta chains appeared to be HLA-restricted.

Note on this clone: The antigen is not known.

The CDR3 is made up of 15 amino acids. The germline V gene encodes CDR1 LNHDA and CDR2 SQIVND (reference sequence). The germline V and J ends were trimmed by 1 base and 3 bases, with 12 bases remaining between them. It was with 60 Vbeta and 13 Jbeta primers that the PCR ran. Assay used: immunoSEQ multiplex PCR; TCRdb lists only in-frame clones, some missing. This sample's table has about 150,000 clones. The chain joins TRBV19 to TRBJ2-5, with a tentative D call TRBD1 (5 bases). This TCR derives from a man aged 25 to 45 in good health and CMV-seronegative. The sequenced sample was PBMCs. CDR3 region: CASSIGRAGKETQYF. The CDR3, as DNA: TGTGCCAGTAGTATAGGACGTGCAGGGAAAGAGACCCAGTACTTC.